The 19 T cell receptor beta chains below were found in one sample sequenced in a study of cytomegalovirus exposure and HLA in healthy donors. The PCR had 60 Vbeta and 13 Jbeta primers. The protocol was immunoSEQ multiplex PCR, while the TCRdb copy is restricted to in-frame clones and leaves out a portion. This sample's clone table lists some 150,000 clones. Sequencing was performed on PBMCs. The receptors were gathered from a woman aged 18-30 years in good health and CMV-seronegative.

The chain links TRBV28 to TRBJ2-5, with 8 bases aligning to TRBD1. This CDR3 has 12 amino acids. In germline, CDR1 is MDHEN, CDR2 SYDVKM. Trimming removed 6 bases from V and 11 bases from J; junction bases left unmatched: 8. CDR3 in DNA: TGTGCCAGCAGCCCGGACAGGGAGGAGCAGTACTTC. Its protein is CASSPDREEQYF.

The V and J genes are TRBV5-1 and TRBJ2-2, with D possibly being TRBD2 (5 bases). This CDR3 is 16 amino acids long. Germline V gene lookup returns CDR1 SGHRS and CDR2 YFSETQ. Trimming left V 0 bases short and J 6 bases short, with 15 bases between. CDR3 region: CASSLAVGSAAGELFF. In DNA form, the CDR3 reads TGCGCCAGCAGCTTGGCCGTAGGTAGCGCTGCCGGGGAGCTGTTTTTT.

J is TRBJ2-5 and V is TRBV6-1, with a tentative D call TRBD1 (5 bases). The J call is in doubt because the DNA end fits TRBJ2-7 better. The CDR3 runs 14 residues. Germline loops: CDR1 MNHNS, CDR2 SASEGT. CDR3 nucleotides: TGTGCCACACAACAGGAGCCCCGTTCCTACGAGCAGTACTTC. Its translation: CATQQEPRSYEQYF.

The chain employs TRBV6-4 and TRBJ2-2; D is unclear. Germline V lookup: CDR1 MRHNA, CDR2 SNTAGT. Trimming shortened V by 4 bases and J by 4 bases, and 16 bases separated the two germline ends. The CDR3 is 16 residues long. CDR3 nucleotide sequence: TGTGCCAGCAGTGCGTTTGCGGATTTAGCCACCGGGGAGCTGTTTTTT. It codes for CASSAFADLATGELFF.

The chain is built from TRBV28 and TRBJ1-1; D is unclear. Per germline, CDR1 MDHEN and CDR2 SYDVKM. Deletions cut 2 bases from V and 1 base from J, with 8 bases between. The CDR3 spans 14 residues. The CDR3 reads CASSLGQANTEAFF. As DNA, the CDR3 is TGTGCCAGCAGTTTAGGGCAGGCGAACACTGAAGCTTTCTTT. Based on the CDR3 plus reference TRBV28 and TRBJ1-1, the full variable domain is DVKVTQSSRYLVKRTGEKVFLECVQDMDHENMFWYRQDPGLGLRLIYFSYDVKMKEKGDIPEGYSVSREKKERFSLILESASTNQTSMYLCASSLGQANTEAFFGQGTRLTVV.

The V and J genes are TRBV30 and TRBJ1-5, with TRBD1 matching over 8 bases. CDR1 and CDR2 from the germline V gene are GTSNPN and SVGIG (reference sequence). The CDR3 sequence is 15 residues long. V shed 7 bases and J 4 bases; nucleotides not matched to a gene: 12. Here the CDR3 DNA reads TGTGCCTCCAATAACGGACAGGGTCCGAATCAGCCCCAGCATTTT. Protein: CASNNGQGPNQPQHF.

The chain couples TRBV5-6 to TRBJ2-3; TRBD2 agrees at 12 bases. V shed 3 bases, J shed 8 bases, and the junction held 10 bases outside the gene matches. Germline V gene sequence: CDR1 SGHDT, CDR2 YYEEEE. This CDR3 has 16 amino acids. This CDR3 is CASSWEASGRAGTQYF. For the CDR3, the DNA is TGTGCCAGCAGCTGGGAGGCTAGCGGGAGGGCCGGTACGCAGTATTTT.

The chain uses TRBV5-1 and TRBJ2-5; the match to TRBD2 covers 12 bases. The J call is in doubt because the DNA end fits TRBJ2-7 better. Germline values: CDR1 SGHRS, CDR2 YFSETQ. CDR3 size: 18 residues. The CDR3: CASSLRGLAGGSSYEQYF. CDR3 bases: TGCGCCAGCAGCTTGAGGGGGCTAGCGGGAGGGAGCTCCTACGAGCAGTACTTC.

CDR3 DNA: TGCGCCAGCAGCCGGTCGACAGGGGGGAATTCACCCCTCCACTTT. Translated, it gives CASSRSTGGNSPLHF. The chain employs TRBV4-3 and TRBJ1-6, with 9 bases lining up with TRBD1. V shed 4 bases and J 7 bases; nucleotides not matched to a gene: 5. Germline V gives CDR1 LGHNA, CDR2 YSLEER. This CDR3 has 15 amino acids.

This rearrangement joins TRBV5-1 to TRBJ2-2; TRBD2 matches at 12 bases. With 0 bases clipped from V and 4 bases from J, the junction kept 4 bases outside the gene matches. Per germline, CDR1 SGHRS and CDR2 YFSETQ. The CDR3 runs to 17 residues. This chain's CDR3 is CASSLGLAGDATGELFF. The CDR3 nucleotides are TGCGCCAGCAGCTTGGGACTAGCGGGAGATGCCACCGGGGAGCTGTTTTTT. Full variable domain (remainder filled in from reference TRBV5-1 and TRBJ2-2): KAGVTQTPRYLIKTRGQQVTLSCSPISGHRSVSWYQQTPGQGLQFLFEYFSETQRNKGNFPGRFSGRQFSNSRSEMNVSTLELGDSALYLCASSLGLAGDATGELFFGEGSRLTVL.

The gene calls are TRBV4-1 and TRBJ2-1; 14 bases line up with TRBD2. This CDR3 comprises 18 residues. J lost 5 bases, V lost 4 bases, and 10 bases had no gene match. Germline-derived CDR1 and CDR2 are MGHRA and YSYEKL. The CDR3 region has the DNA TGCGCCAGCAGCCTTGGGACTAGCGGGAGATACCCCGACAATGAGCAGTTCTTC. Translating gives CASSLGTSGRYPDNEQFF.

The CDR3 sequence: CASSMTGGPSYEQYF. CDR3 nucleotides: TGTGCCAGCAGTATGACAGGTGGGCCCTCCTACGAGCAGTACTTC. The V and J genes are TRBV6-5 and TRBJ2-5, with a possible D match to TRBD1 (6 bases). The end of the DNA aligns better with TRBJ2-7, so the J call may be wrong. From germline, CDR1 is MNHEY and CDR2 SVGAGI. This CDR3 has 15 amino acids.

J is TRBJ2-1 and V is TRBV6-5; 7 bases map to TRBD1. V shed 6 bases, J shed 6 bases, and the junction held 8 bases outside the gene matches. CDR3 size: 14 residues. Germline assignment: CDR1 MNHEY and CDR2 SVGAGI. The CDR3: CASSSGTAFNEQFF. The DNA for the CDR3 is TGTGCCAGCAGCTCCGGGACAGCCTTCAATGAGCAGTTCTTC.

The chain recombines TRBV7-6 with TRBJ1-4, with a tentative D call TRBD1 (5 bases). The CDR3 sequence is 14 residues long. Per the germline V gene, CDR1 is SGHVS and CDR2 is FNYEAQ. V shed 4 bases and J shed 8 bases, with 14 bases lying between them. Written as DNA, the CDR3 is TGTGCCAGCAGCTCCCGACAGCTGCGGGAAAAACTGTTTTTT. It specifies CASSSRQLREKLFF.

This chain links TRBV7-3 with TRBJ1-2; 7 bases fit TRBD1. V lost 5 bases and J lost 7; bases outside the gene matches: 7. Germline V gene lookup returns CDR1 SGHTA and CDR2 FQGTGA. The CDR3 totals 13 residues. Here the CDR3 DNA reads TGTGCCAGCAGCGCAGACAGGGAAGGTGGCTACACCTTC. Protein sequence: CASSADREGGYTF.

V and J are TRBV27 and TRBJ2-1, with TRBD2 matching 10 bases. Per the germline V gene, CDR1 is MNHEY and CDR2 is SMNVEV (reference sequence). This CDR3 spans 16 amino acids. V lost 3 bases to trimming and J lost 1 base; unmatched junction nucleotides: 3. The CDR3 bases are TGTGCCAGCAGTTTCAGGACTAGCGGTTCCTACAATGAGCAGTTCTTC. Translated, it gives CASSFRTSGSYNEQFF.

In nucleotides, the CDR3 is TGCGCCAGCAGCCAGAGGACAGGCGAAACCGGGGAGCTGTTTTTT. The encoded protein is CASSQRTGETGELFF. The genes are TRBV4-3 and TRBJ2-2, with 7 bases matching TRBD1. Germline V lookup: CDR1 LGHNA, CDR2 YSLEER. The CDR3 runs to 15 residues. V was clipped by 3 bases and J by 5 bases; unmatched bases: 6.

This CDR3 reads CASSVEEGGPGDYEQYF. DNA for the CDR3: TGTGCCAGCAGCGTAGAGGAGGGGGGGCCAGGGGACTACGAGCAGTACTTC. This chain links TRBV9 with TRBJ2-7; possible D gene TRBD2, 7 bases. CDR1 and CDR2 from the germline V gene are SGDLS and YYNGEE. The CDR3 spans 17 residues. Trimming removed 0 bases at V and 3 bases at J, with 19 bases between.

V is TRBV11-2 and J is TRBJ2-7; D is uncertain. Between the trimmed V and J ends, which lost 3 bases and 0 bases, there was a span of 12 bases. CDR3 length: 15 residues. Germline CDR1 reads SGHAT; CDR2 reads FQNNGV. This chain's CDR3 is CASSFDVRNSYEQYF. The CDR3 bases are TGTGCCAGCAGCTTTGATGTCAGAAACTCCTACGAGCAGTACTTC. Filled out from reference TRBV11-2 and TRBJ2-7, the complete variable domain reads EAGVAQSPRYKIIEKRQSVAFWCNPISGHATLYWYQQILGQGPKLLIQFQNNGVVDDSQLPKDRFSAERLKGVDSTLKIQPAKLEDSAVYLCASSFDVRNSYEQYFGPGTRLTVT.